Listed here are 20 T cell receptor beta chains from one sample, sequenced in a study of blood T cell repertoires in COVID-19. TCRdb's table, derived via immunoSEQ multiplex PCR, lists solely in-frame clones and lacks some. The repertoire has approximately 210,000 clones, about four fifths of them found once; the top ten carry around 7.8%. The sample taken for sequencing was peripheral blood. These receptors all stem from a woman over 75 with COVID-19, enrolled during active disease.

The rearrangement uses TRBV28 and TRBJ1-3; a weak D match, TRBD1 (6 bases). Trimming left V 7 bases short and J 2 bases short, with 9 bases between. CDR1 MDHEN and CDR2 SYDVKM come from the germline V gene. CDR3 length: 13 residues. The CDR3 DNA follows: TGTGCCAGCAAGAGGACAGCTGGAAACACCATATATTTT. It yields the protein CASKRTAGNTIYF.

The rearrangement uses TRBV2 and TRBJ1-5; D unresolved. Germline loops: CDR1 SNHLY, CDR2 FYNNEI. Between the trimmed V and J ends, which lost 3 bases and 1 base, there was a span of 10 bases. The CDR3 is 15 residues long. CDR3: CASSDLSGSNQPQHF. For the CDR3, the DNA is TGTGCCAGCAGTGATCTTTCGGGGAGCAATCAGCCCCAGCATTTT.

CDR3 residues: CASRRSGQPQHF. The CDR3, as DNA: TGTGCCAGCAGGCGCAGCGGACAGCCCCAGCATTTT. The J gene is TRBJ1-5, the V gene TRBV27, with unresolved D. In germline, CDR1 is MNHEY, CDR2 SMNVEV (reference sequence). Trimming cost V 6 bases and J 7 bases, with 10 bases left between them. This CDR3 is 12 amino acids long.

V gene TRBV5-1 combines with J gene TRBJ2-3, with 7 bases fitting TRBD2. Losses at the gene ends were 2 bases for V and 7 bases for J; bases not matched to a gene: 10. The germline V gene encodes CDR1 SGHRS and CDR2 YFSETQ. This CDR3 has 15 amino acids. The CDR3 DNA sequence: TGCGCCAGCAGCTTATCGACTAGCTTAGTATATACGCAGTATTTT. Its protein product is CASSLSTSLVYTQYF.

The count of this clone is one. The V gene is TRBV6-5, the J gene TRBJ2-3, with 7 bases identical to TRBD2. In germline, CDR1 is MNHEY, CDR2 SVGAGI. The V gene end was trimmed by 0 bases and the J gene end by 1 base; junction bases not matched to a gene: 1. This CDR3 contains 15 residues. The CDR3 DNA is TGTGCCAGCAGTTACTCGGGAGGGGGCACAGATACGCAGTATTTT. Protein sequence: CASSYSGGGTDTQYF.

This chain connects TRBV7-2 to TRBJ1-2; TRBD1 is a possible D gene (6 bases). V was trimmed by 5 bases and J by 4 bases, leaving 14 bases between them. This CDR3 is 14 amino acids long. CDR1 SGHTA and CDR2 FQGNSA come from the germline V gene. The CDR3: CASSLKGGIYGYTF. The CDR3 nucleotides read TGTGCCAGCAGCCTCAAGGGGGGGATCTATGGCTACACCTTC.

The rearrangement links TRBV5-1 to TRBJ2-1; D remains ambiguous. The germline gives CDR1 SGHRS, CDR2 YFSETQ. V shed 5 bases and J shed 0 bases, with 12 bases lying between them. The CDR3 is 15 residues long. The CDR3 here is CASSLRRISYNEQFF. The DNA of the CDR3 is TGCGCCAGCAGTCTAAGGAGAATCTCCTACAATGAGCAGTTCTTC.

This chain uses TRBV9 with TRBJ2-7; D gene uncertain. Germline CDR1 SGDLS, CDR2 YYNGEE. Trimming left V 5 bases short and J 0 bases short, with 15 bases between. There are 15 residues in the CDR3. CDR3 DNA sequence: TGTGCCAGCAGTCCAAGCGTCTCGAGCTCCTACGAGCAGTACTTC. This gives the protein CASSPSVSSSYEQYF. The full variable domain, its missing parts supplied by reference TRBV9 and TRBJ2-7, is DSGVTQTPKHLITATGQRVTLRCSPRSGDLSVYWYQQSLDQGLQFLIQYYNGEERAKGNILERFSAQQFPDLHSELNLSSLELGDSALYFCASSPSVSSSYEQYFGPGTRLTVT.

This rearrangement joins TRBV29-1 to TRBJ1-1; D not resolved. Germline CDR1 and CDR2: SQVTM and ANQGSEA. Trimming took off 4 bases at V and 0 bases at J, with 6 bases between the two ends. This CDR3 region has 12 residues. The DNA for the CDR3 is TGCAGCGTTGGCGGCATGAACACTGAAGCTTTCTTT. This codes for CSVGGMNTEAFF.

The chain carries TRBV21-1 and TRBJ2-7; TRBD1 is the table's D call and was not checked against the DNA. TRBV21-1 is a recognized pseudogene. The CDR3 totals 15 residues. This chain's CDR3 is CASSPRGGGPSEQYF. CDR3 DNA: TGTGCCAGCAGCCCCCGTGGAGGGGGCCCTAGCGAGCAGTACTTC.

V gene TRBV4-2 combines with J gene TRBJ2-3, with 8 bases aligning to TRBD2. From germline, CDR1 is LGHNA and CDR2 YNFKEQ. Trimming at V came to 1 base and at J to 5 bases, leaving 11 bases not matched to a gene. The CDR3 runs 17 residues. This CDR3 is CASSQGGRAGAGDTQYF. CDR3 nucleotides: TGTGCCAGCAGCCAAGGGGGGAGAGCGGGGGCGGGAGATACGCAGTATTTT.

The chain combines TRBV6-1 with TRBJ2-3; 8 bases are a match to TRBD1. Losses at the gene ends were 3 bases for V and 2 bases for J; bases not matched to a gene: 4. The CDR3 length is 15 residues. Germline CDR1 and CDR2: MNHNS and SASEGT. CDR3 coding DNA: TGTGCCAGCAGTGAGGGGACAGGCTACACAGATACGCAGTATTTT. This encodes CASSEGTGYTDTQYF.

This clone appeared once. The chain links TRBV18 to TRBJ1-3; 7 bases map to TRBD1. The CDR3 totals 16 residues. After removal of 4 bases from V and 3 bases from J, the junction contained 9 bases not matched to a gene. CDR1 KGHSH and CDR2 LQKENI come from the germline V gene. CDR3 amino acids: CASSLLTTGIGNTIYF. The DNA for the CDR3 is TGTGCCAGCTCACTCCTGACGACAGGGATTGGAAACACCATATATTTT.

The chain links TRBV28 to TRBJ1-2, with TRBD1 matching 8 bases. Trimming at V came to 6 bases and at J to 8 bases, leaving 11 bases not matched to a gene. This CDR3 is 14 amino acids long. CDR1 is MDHEN, CDR2 SYDVKM, per germline. The CDR3 bases are TGTGCCAGCAGCCCGGGACAGGAAGTGAGCGGCTACACCTTC. It codes for CASSPGQEVSGYTF.

V usage is TRBV3-1 (or the pseudogene TRBV3-2) and J usage is TRBJ1-6, with 9 bases fitting TRBD1. Germline V gene lookup returns CDR1 LGHDT and CDR2 YNNKEL (reference sequence). The J segment lost 10 bases and the V segment lost 7 bases, leaving 8 bases of the junction unmatched. The CDR3 runs to 14 residues. The CDR3 nucleotides are TGTGCCAGCACTCCGGGACAGGGAAGGTCACCCCTCCACTTT. It yields the protein CASTPGQGRSPLHF.

J is TRBJ1-1 and V is TRBV4-2; D gene unclear. The V end was cut by 3 bases, the J end by 1 base, with 12 bases between. The CDR3 loop spans 15 amino acids. Germline assignment: CDR1 LGHNA and CDR2 YNFKEQ. CDR3 sequence (DNA): TGTGCCAGCAGCCAGGGAGGGCAGAAGAACACTGAAGCTTTCTTT. Protein sequence: CASSQGGQKNTEAFF.

The chain joins TRBV5-1 to TRBJ1-1, with D possibly TRBD1 on 5 matching bases. Germline V gene sequence: CDR1 SGHRS, CDR2 YFSETQ. The V and J ends lost 4 bases and 5 bases respectively, with 24 bases between them. There are 17 residues in the CDR3. The CDR3, as DNA: TGCGCCAGCAGCCCAGGTACGGGGGGACCACGAACAACTGAAGCTTTCTTT. Protein sequence: CASSPGTGGPRTTEAFF.

This clone was seen only a few times. The chain has TRBV6-1 and TRBJ2-7, with no clear D. The CDR3 runs 14 residues. Trimming shortened V by 3 bases and J by 0 bases, and 9 bases separated the two germline ends. CDR1 is MNHNS, CDR2 SASEGT, per germline. CDR3 region: CASSELQFSYEQYF. The CDR3 DNA sequence: TGTGCCAGCAGTGAGCTACAGTTCTCCTACGAGCAGTACTTC.

The V and J genes are TRBV6-5 and TRBJ2-7, with D possibly TRBD1 on 7 matching bases. The V gene's germline CDR1 is MNHEY and CDR2 SVGAGI. There are 15 residues in the CDR3. The V end was cut by 6 bases, the J end by 3 bases, with 18 bases between. In nucleotides, the CDR3 is TGTGCCAGCAGCCGACGGGGGACAGACCGCTACGAGCAGTACTTC. Encoded protein: CASSRRGTDRYEQYF.

This clone was found once. The rearrangement uses TRBV6-5 and TRBJ1-5, with D perhaps matching TRBD1 (5 bases). Germline CDR1 and CDR2: MNHEY and SVGAGI. The CDR3 consists of 12 residues. CDR3 nucleotide sequence: TGTGCTGGAGGGGTGAGCAATCAGCCCCAGCATTTT. This gives the protein CAGGVSNQPQHF.